These 7 T cell receptor beta chains came from one sample sequenced in a study of T cells after yellow fever vaccination. A single record per CDR3 protein comes from TCRdb applying MiXCR to the 5' RACE reads. The table lists 620,000 or so distinct CDR3 sequences, about 17% of them singletons. The sequencing used PBMCs, collected 5 days after the first yellow fever vaccination. These receptors all stem from a man aged 18 to 30 who received the YFV17D yellow fever vaccine.

This clonotype was seen more than once but under ten times. The rearrangement joins TRBV4-1 to TRBJ2-6; no reliable D call. There are 18 residues in the CDR3. Germline CDR1 reads MGHRA; CDR2 reads YSYEKL. V was pared by 1 base and J by 0 bases, with 13 bases between. Here the CDR3 DNA reads TGCGCCAGCAGCCAAGGTGGCGCAGGACGCTCTGGGGCCAACGTCCTGACTTTC. The encoded protein is CASSQGGAGRSGANVLTF.

The chain recombines TRBV2 with TRBJ2-1, with TRBD2 matching 8 bases. V shed 3 bases and J 4 bases; nucleotides not matched to a gene: 5. Germline CDR1 SNHLY, CDR2 FYNNEI. The CDR3 loop spans 15 amino acids. DNA of the CDR3: TGTGCCAGCAGTGAGAAATTAGCGGGGTACAATGAGCAGTTCTTC. As protein: CASSEKLAGYNEQFF.

The V call is TRBV5-6, the J call TRBJ2-7; D may be TRBD1 (6 bases). The CDR3 loop spans 14 amino acids. The V end lost 5 bases, the J end lost 3 bases, and 15 bases lay between the germline ends. Per the germline V gene, CDR1 is SGHDT and CDR2 is YYEEEE. The CDR3 here is CASRARDTGYEQYV. The CDR3 DNA is TGTGCCAGCAGGGCCCGGGACACCGGCTACGAGCAGTACGTC.

This clonotype was counted a few times. This chain uses TRBV12-3 or TRBV12-4 with TRBJ1-5, with 7 nucleotides matching TRBD1. V dropped 1 base and J dropped 1; count of bases not matched to a gene: 7. This CDR3 comprises 17 residues. CDR3 sequence: CASSLGLGTDSNQPQHF. In DNA form, the CDR3 reads TGTGCCAGCAGTTTAGGTTTGGGGACAGACAGCAATCAGCCCCAGCATTTT.

A few counts support this clonotype. The V call is TRBV29-1, the J call TRBJ2-5; TRBD1 might be the D (5 bases). Germline V gene sequence: CDR1 SQVTM, CDR2 ANQGSEA. CDR3 length: 10 amino acids. V gave up 5 bases and J gave up 7 bases, with 8 bases separating them. The CDR3: CSVPQGTQYF. The CDR3 DNA sequence: TGCAGCGTTCCCCAGGGGACCCAGTACTTC.

The CDR3 is CASSSWTARSYNEQFF. DNA of the CDR3: TGTGCCAGCAGTTCCTGGACAGCACGCTCCTACAATGAGCAGTTCTTC. The genes are TRBV6-5 and TRBJ2-1; tentatively, D is TRBD1 (6 bases). V gave up 4 bases and J gave up 0 bases, with 13 bases separating them. The CDR3 totals 16 residues. Germline CDR1 reads MNHEY; CDR2 reads SVGAGI.

This rearrangement joins TRBV20-1 to TRBJ1-5, with a tentative D call TRBD1 (6 bases). With 3 bases removed from V and 7 bases from J, the gap between germline ends came to 19 bases. CDR3 length: 15 amino acids. Germline CDR1 DFQATT, CDR2 SNEGSKA (reference sequence). CDR3 protein: CSASLGAGAQQPQHF. Written as DNA, the CDR3 is TGCAGTGCTAGCCTCGGGGCAGGGGCGCAACAGCCCCAGCATTTT.